A selection of T cell receptor beta chains follows, all from one sample in a study of blood T cell repertoires in COVID-19. The repertoire was sequenced with immunoSEQ multiplex PCR; TCRdb's copy has only in-frame clones and lacks some. This table has a few hundred thousand clones, 80% to 90% appearing once. Input material: PBMCs or T cells enriched from blood (not recorded which). The receptor source for this set is a man younger than 45 who had recovered from COVID-19. CDR3s include the opening cysteine and the closing phenylalanine or tryptophan. The order of the fields is D gene, clone size, J gene, V gene, CDR3 length, CDR3 DNA, CDR3 protein. D genes are given only for firm matches. Clone size is not always given. Where it is, it says once, few, many or a class for expanded clones.

TRBD2 | . | TRBJ2-7 | TRBV18 | 13 | TGTGCCAGCTCAACAATTACTAGCGGTAAGCAGTACTTC | CASSTITSGKQYF
TRBD1 | . | TRBJ2-5 | TRBV6-6 | 15 | TGTGCCAGCAGTTACCTTGGACAGGATCAAGAGACCCAGTACTTC | CASSYLGQDQETQYF
TRBD2 | . | TRBJ2-1 | TRBV5-4 | 13 | TGTGCCAGCAGCAGACTAGCGGGGGATGAGCAGTTCTTC | CASSRLAGDEQFF
. | few | TRBJ1-5 | TRBV3-1/TRBV3-2 | 15 | TGTGCCAGCAGCCTGGACACCGATAGCAATCAGCCCCAGCATTTT | CASSLDTDSNQPQHF
. | few | TRBJ1-5 | TRBV3-1/TRBV3-2 | 15 | TGTGCCAGCAGCCAAAGTTCGGAGGCACATCAGCCCCAGCATTTT | CASSQSSEAHQPQHF
TRBD1 | once | TRBJ2-1 | TRBV10-3 | 15 | TGTGCCACCCTGGACACAGGGGGTTCCTACAATGAGCAGTTCTTC | CATLDTGGSYNEQFF
TRBD1 | . | TRBJ1-2 | TRBV29-1 | 14 | TGCAGCGCTGGGGGGCTGACAGGGATGCGGGGCTACACCTTC | CSAGGLTGMRGYTF
. | . | TRBJ1-1 | TRBV12-3/TRBV12-4 | 10 | TGTGCCAGCAGTAACGGTGAAGCTTTCTTT | CASSNGEAFF
TRBD1 | once | TRBJ1-5 | TRBV30 | 17 | TGTGCCTGGAGTACAACCCTTGGACAGGGTGGCAATCAGCCCCAGCATTTT | CAWSTTLGQGGNQPQHF
TRBD1 | few | TRBJ2-3 | TRBV6-1 | 16 | TGTGCCAGCAGTGAGCCTGACAGGGATATTACAGATACGCAGTATTTT | CASSEPDRDITDTQYF
TRBD1 | once | TRBJ1-1 | TRBV2 | 15 | TGTGCCAGCAGATCCCGGGGACAGGTCAACACTGAAGCTTTCTTT | CASRSRGQVNTEAFF
TRBD1 | . | TRBJ2-7 | TRBV2 | 14 | TGTGCCAGCAGGGGACAGCAAACCACCTACGAGCAGTACTTC | CASRGQQTTYEQYF
. | . | TRBJ2-5 | TRBV27 | 13 | TGTGCCAGCAGTAAACAGGGCCGGGAGACCCAGTACTTC | CASSKQGRETQYF
TRBD2 | few | TRBJ2-1 | TRBV9 | 17 | TGTGCCAGCAGCGAGGGGACCGCTAGCGGGGGGGCCGGTGAGCAGTTCTTC | CASSEGTASGGAGEQFF
TRBD1 | . | TRBJ2-1 | TRBV7-3 | 13 | TGTGCCAGCAGCTTGGGACAGAACAATGAGCAGTTCTTC | CASSLGQNNEQFF
. | . | TRBJ2-5 | TRBV6-5 | 15 | TGTGCCAGCAGTTACTCGGGTGGGCAGCAAGAGACCCAGTACTTC | CASSYSGGQQETQYF
TRBD2 | . | TRBJ2-1 | TRBV7-9 | 16 | TGTGCCAGCAGGCCTACGGGGGGAAGCTCCTACAATGAGCAGTTCTTC | CASRPTGGSSYNEQFF
TRBD1 | . | TRBJ1-6 | TRBV3-1/TRBV3-2 | 15 | TGTGCCAGCAGCCAAGCAGGGGGCTCTAATTCACCCCTCCACTTT | CASSQAGGSNSPLHF
. | . | TRBJ2-7 | TRBV7-2 | 13 | TGTGCCAGCAGCTTAGTCACAGGCTACGAGCAGTACTTC | CASSLVTGYEQYF
TRBD1 | . | TRBJ1-1 | TRBV12-3/TRBV12-4 | 13 | TGTGCCAGCAGCCCCGGACAGGGCTTCGAAGCTTTCTTT | CASSPGQGFEAFF
TRBD1 | . | TRBJ1-5 | TRBV19 | 14 | TGTGCCAGTAGCCCCCCAGGGGGCTATCAGCCCCAGCATTTT | CASSPPGGYQPQHF
TRBD1 | . | TRBJ1-2 | TRBV19 | 12 | TGTGCCAGTAGGGGACAGGGGGAAGGCTACACCTTC | CASRGQGEGYTF
. | . | TRBJ2-7 | TRBV27 | 16 | TGTGCCAGCAGTCGATCAGGGGGGACAGCACCCTACGAGCAGTACTTC | CASSRSGGTAPYEQYF
. | . | TRBJ1-1 | TRBV2 | 13 | TGTGCCAGCAGGGTTCTCCCGGGCACTGAAGCTTTCTTT | CASRVLPGTEAFF
. | few | TRBJ2-7 | TRBV27 | 15 | TGTGCCAGCAGTTTAAGTCGGGACACTTGGAATGAGCAGTACTTC | CASSLSRDTWNEQYF
TRBD1 | . | TRBJ1-6 | TRBV5-1 | 15 | TGCGCCAGCAGCCCAAGACAGGGGGCGGGTTCACCCCTCCACTTT | CASSPRQGAGSPLHF
. | . | TRBJ1-2 | TRBV20-1 | 10 | TGCAGTGCCCCATCCCATGGCTACACCTTC | CSAPSHGYTF
TRBD1 | . | TRBJ1-1 | TRBV18 | 16 | TGTGCCAGCTCACCAGGGCTTGGACAGGGGAACACTGAAGCTTTCTTT | CASSPGLGQGNTEAFF
. | . | TRBJ1-1 | TRBV12-3/TRBV12-4 | 11 | TGTGCCAGCAGCGATTTAAGGGGGGCTTTCTTT | CASSDLRGAFF
TRBD1 | . | TRBJ1-1 | TRBV2 | 14 | TGTGCCAGCAGTAGGGACAGGGGGGCCCCTGAAGCTTTCTTT | CASSRDRGAPEAFF
. | . | TRBJ1-2 | TRBV2 | 13 | TGTGCCAGCAGGACGGGACACAACTATGGCTACACCTTC | CASRTGHNYGYTF
. | . | TRBJ1-2 | TRBV9 | 15 | TGTGCCAGCAGCTCTAGCTGGGGAGTACGGTATGGCTACACCTTC | CASSSSWGVRYGYTF
TRBD1 | . | TRBJ1-4 | TRBV5-1 | 16 | TGCGCCAGCTCAAAACGCGCCGGGACAGGGAATGAAAAACTGTTTTTT | CASSKRAGTGNEKLFF
. | . | TRBJ1-2 | TRBV19 | 15 | TGTGCCAGTAGTATAGTCCCGGGGAATAACTATGGCTACACCTTC | CASSIVPGNNYGYTF
TRBD2 | . | TRBJ2-2 | TRBV5-4 | 19 | TGTGCCAGCAGCGGGACTAGCGGGGGCCCCAACCTTCTCACCGGGGAGCTGTTTTTT | CASSGTSGGPNLLTGELFF
TRBD1 | . | TRBJ1-6 | TRBV15 | 15 | TGTGCCACCAGCAGAGGGCGGGGACAGAATTCACCCCTCCACTTT | CATSRGRGQNSPLHF
TRBD1 | . | TRBJ1-5 | TRBV6-4 | 16 | TGTGCCAGCAGTGAGGAGGCAGGGGGAGGAGGTCAGCCCCAGCATTTT | CASSEEAGGGGQPQHF
TRBD1 | . | TRBJ1-1 | TRBV11-2 | 14 | TGTGCCAGCAGTTTAACGGACAGGGGCACTGAAGCTTTCTTT | CASSLTDRGTEAFF
. | . | TRBJ2-5 | TRBV5-1 | 13 | TGCGCCAGCAGCTATGGACATCAAGAGACCCAGTACTTC | CASSYGHQETQYF
. | . | TRBJ2-1 | TRBV5-6 | 16 | TGTGCCAGCAGCTTGGAGACCTGGCTCCGACAAAATGAGCAGTTCTTC | CASSLETWLRQNEQFF
. | . | TRBJ1-1 | TRBV5-6 | 13 | TGTGCCAGCAGCTGGGGGGGAAACACTGAAGCTTTCTTT | CASSWGGNTEAFF
TRBD1 | . | TRBJ2-7 | TRBV29-1 | 12 | TGCAGCGCGACAGGGATTACCTACGAGCAGTACTTC | CSATGITYEQYF
. | . | TRBJ1-2 | TRBV5-1 | 13 | TGCGCCAGCAGCCCGGGGGTTATCGATGGCTACACCTTC | CASSPGVIDGYTF
. | . | TRBJ1-1 | TRBV6-2/TRBV6-3 | 16 | TGTGCCAGCAGTTACCCGGGGGAGGGTGTTTACACTGAAGCTTTCTTT | CASSYPGEGVYTEAFF
TRBD1 | . | TRBJ1-2 | TRBV11-2 | 14 | TGTGCCAGCAGCTGGACAGGGGGCGCGTATGGCTACACCTTC | CASSWTGGAYGYTF
TRBD1 | . | TRBJ1-2 | TRBV7-2 | 15 | TGTGCCAGCAGCTTAGGACAGGGGCTCAGCTATGGCTACACCTTC | CASSLGQGLSYGYTF
. | . | TRBJ2-2 | TRBV11-3 | 16 | TGTGCCAGCAGCTTATCAGGGATGGGGAAGGGCGGGGAGCTGTTTTTT | CASSLSGMGKGGELFF
. | . | TRBJ2-5 | TRBV30 | 13 | TGTGCCTGGAGTGTACAGTTTGAGGAGACCCAGTACTTC | CAWSVQFEETQYF